This TCR beta chain was sequenced during a study of cytomegalovirus exposure and HLA in healthy donors. In the study overall: The Caucasian-associated ancestry cluster held around 76% of 300 to 500 genotyped donors.

The CDR3 extends over 16 amino acids. CDR1 is LNHDA, CDR2 SQIVND, per germline (reference sequence). Trimming took 6 bases from V and 0 from J; bases not matched to a gene: 9. Worth noting for this clone: What it recognizes is unknown.

Study-wide results and caveats: In vitro work confirmed that three CMV-associated chains recognize CMV antigens. The study assumed roughly uniform donor sequencing depth for presence/absence analyses.

A multiplex PCR was run with 60 Vbeta primers and 13 Jbeta primers. The data were produced by immunoSEQ multiplex PCR, yet TCRdb's version contains in-frame clones alone and is incomplete. The data show roughly 100,000 clones, with over 9% seen just once and 5.5% to 7.5% held by the top ten. Healthy people donating bone marrow made up the donors. This rearrangement joins TRBV19 to TRBJ2-5; TRBD2 matches 8 bases. Specimen: PBMCs. The sequence was collected from a man aged 40-49 years in good health and CMV-seropositive. This chain's CDR3 is CASRAKRGTYQETQYF. CDR3 nucleotides: TGTGCCAGTAGGGCCAAGCGGGGGACGTACCAAGAGACCCAGTACTTC.